The next 23 T cell receptor beta chains were all read from a single sample in a study of identical twins. One entry per CDR3 protein, called by TCRdb with MiXCR from the 5' RACE reads. The sample has 450,000 or so distinct CDR3 sequences; approximately 25% are singletons. The same data also contributed to another study, on T cells expressing NK-cell markers.

The sequenced sample was CD4+ T cells sorted from blood. The receptors stem from a woman under 30 in good health.

This clonotype was picked up a small number of times. The chain has TRBV20-1 and TRBJ1-5; D remains unclear. CDR1 and CDR2 (germline): DFQATT, SNEGSKA (reference sequence). The CDR3 loop spans 11 amino acids. The V end lost 0 bases, the J end lost 4 bases, and 1 base lay between the germline ends. CDR3 in amino acids: CSARENQPQHF. CDR3 coding DNA: TGCAGTGCTAGAGAGAATCAGCCCCAGCATTTT.

This clonotype occurred a few times. The genes are TRBV10-3 and TRBJ2-7; 9 bases align to TRBD1. The CDR3 runs to 17 residues. The germline V gene encodes CDR1 ENHRY and CDR2 SYGVKD. J was trimmed by 0 bases and V by 4 bases; bases with no gene match: 10. The CDR3 DNA is TGTGCCATCAGTGCGTCCACAGGGGGCCTCAGCTCCTACGAGCAGTACTTC. Translated: CAISASTGGLSSYEQYF.

This clonotype was counted only a few times. The genes are TRBV5-1 and TRBJ1-2; possible D gene TRBD1, 5 bases. Trimming stripped 6 bases from V and 5 bases from J, with 14 bases between. The CDR3 extends over 13 amino acids. Germline values: CDR1 SGHRS, CDR2 YFSETQ. The DNA for the CDR3 is TGCGCCAGCACCCAGGGAGCGGGTTATGGCTACACCTTC. This sequence encodes CASTQGAGYGYTF. Filled out from reference TRBV5-1 and TRBJ1-2, the complete variable domain reads KAGVTQTPRYLIKTRGQQVTLSCSPISGHRSVSWYQQTPGQGLQFLFEYFSETQRNKGNFPGRFSGRQFSNSRSEMNVSTLELGDSALYLCASTQGAGYGYTFGSGTRLTVV.

This clonotype was seen more than once but under ten times. The rearrangement uses TRBV10-1 and TRBJ2-3; 8 positions match TRBD2. Germline-derived CDR1 and CDR2 are WNHNN and SYGVQD (reference sequence). CDR3 length equals 16 residues. Losses at the gene ends were 4 bases for V and 2 bases for J; bases not matched to a gene: 8. The CDR3 region is CASSGHSGAVTDTQYF. In DNA, the CDR3 is TGCGCCAGCAGTGGTCATAGCGGGGCCGTCACAGATACGCAGTATTTT.

This clonotype was observed a few times. The V and J genes are TRBV7-2 and TRBJ2-1; 12 bases agree with TRBD2. The CDR3 contains 15 residues. Germline V gene sequence: CDR1 SGHTA, CDR2 FQGNSA. Trimming took 8 bases from V and 4 from J; bases not matched to a gene: 6. In DNA, the CDR3 is TGTGCCAGCGGTAGGGGACTAGCGGGTTACAATGAGCAGTTCTTC. It specifies CASGRGLAGYNEQFF.

The chain has TRBV7-9 and TRBJ2-5, with TRBD2 matching 8 bases. Germline CDR1 and CDR2: SEHNR and FQNEAQ (reference sequence). This CDR3 has 14 amino acids. V shed 5 bases, J shed 4 bases, and the junction held 6 bases outside the gene matches. The CDR3 bases are TGTGCCAGCAGCCAGAGGCTAGCGGGAGAGACCCAGTACTTC. The encoded protein is CASSQRLAGETQYF.

The table lists this clonotype with a few counts. The chain links TRBV7-2 to TRBJ2-3; D is perhaps TRBD1 (6 bases). V was shortened by 4 bases and J by 4 bases, with 9 bases between the two germline ends. The CDR3 contains 13 residues. Germline values: CDR1 SGHTA, CDR2 FQGNSA. DNA of the CDR3: TGTGCCAGCAGCTGGGGGCGATCAGATACGCAGTATTTT. Its translation: CASSWGRSDTQYF.

This clonotype showed up just a few times. The V call is TRBV20-1, the J call TRBJ2-7, with 7 bases identical to TRBD2. The CDR3 runs to 13 residues. Looked up from germline, CDR1 is DFQATT and CDR2 is SNEGSKA (reference sequence). The junction had 4 bases not matched to a gene; V was cut back by 3 bases and J by 2 bases. The CDR3 loop is CSARSSGTYEQYF. DNA for the CDR3: TGCAGTGCTAGGTCTAGCGGCACCTACGAGCAGTACTTC.

The J gene is TRBJ2-2, the V gene TRBV9; the match to TRBD2 covers 9 bases. Trimming took 4 bases from V and 5 from J; bases not matched to a gene: 15. The CDR3 loop spans 18 amino acids. Germline CDR1 and CDR2: SGDLS and YYNGEE. The DNA of the CDR3 is TGTGCCAGCAGCACCCGACCAAGGGCGGGGGGGGATACCGGGGAGCTGTTTTTT. This encodes CASSTRPRAGGDTGELFF.

In its sample, this clonotype was seen a few times. This sequence joins TRBV10-2 and TRBJ1-1, with a tentative D call TRBD1 (6 bases). CDR3 length equals 13 residues. CDR1 and CDR2 from the germline V gene are WSHSY and SAAADI. Trimming shortened V by 4 bases and J by 5 bases, and 11 bases separated the two germline ends. Written as DNA, the CDR3 is TGCGCCAGCAGTGGGGCAGGGGTTACTGAAGCTTTCTTT. Translated: CASSGAGVTEAFF.

This clonotype appeared a few times. The chain links TRBV20-1 to TRBJ2-2; 12 bases line up with TRBD2. V lost 3 bases to trimming and J lost 8 bases; unmatched junction nucleotides: 7. The CDR3 has 15 amino acids. From germline, CDR1 is DFQATT and CDR2 SNEGSKA (reference sequence). CDR3: CSASPSGRVRGELFF. The CDR3 nucleotides are TGCAGTGCTAGTCCTAGCGGGAGGGTTAGAGGGGAGCTGTTTTTT.

This clonotype appeared a few times. The gene calls are TRBV7-2 and TRBJ2-1; D gene uncertain. This CDR3 has 15 amino acids. Germline loops: CDR1 SGHTA, CDR2 FQGNSA. V was shortened by 5 bases and J by 8 bases, with 19 bases between the two germline ends. The CDR3 sequence is CASSNSAASWDEQFF. In DNA form, the CDR3 reads TGTGCCAGCAGCAACTCGGCGGCATCGTGGGATGAGCAGTTCTTC.

This clonotype was seen more than once but under ten times. The chain is built from TRBV12-5 and TRBJ2-5, with D possibly TRBD1 on 6 matching bases. From germline, CDR1 is LGHNT and CDR2 FRNRAP. This CDR3 has 14 amino acids. The V and J ends lost 5 bases and 2 bases respectively, with 12 bases between them. The DNA for the CDR3 is TGTGCTAGTGGTCTGGGACACGTACAAGAGACCCAGTACTTC. This codes for CASGLGHVQETQYF.

This chain uses TRBV12-2 with TRBJ2-7; the D call in the table, TRBD2, was not verified against the DNA. TRBV12-2 is marked as a pseudogene. This CDR3 comprises 17 residues. CDR3 nucleotide sequence: TGTGCAAGTCGCTTAGTGGTTAGCGGGGAGGCGACCTACGAGCAGTACTTC. As protein: CASRLVVSGEATYEQYF.

There are a few counts of this clonotype. The chain recombines TRBV12-3 or TRBV12-4 with TRBJ2-1, with D unresolved. This CDR3 is built from 14 residues. The ends were cut back, 2 bases at V and 7 bases at J, with 12 bases in the middle. The CDR3 here is CASSLLGMGNEQFF. CDR3 coding DNA: TGTGCCAGCAGTTTACTGGGGATGGGTAATGAGCAGTTCTTC.

This clonotype has only a few counts. The chain is built from TRBV6-6 and TRBJ1-5; no definite D call. Germline V lookup: CDR1 MNHNY, CDR2 SVGAGI (reference sequence). This CDR3 has 13 residues. V lost 4 bases, J lost 7 bases, and 11 bases lay in between. CDR3: CASSLRREQPQHF. CDR3 bases: TGTGCCAGCAGTTTACGACGAGAACAGCCCCAGCATTTT.

The chain recombines TRBV6-5 with TRBJ2-7, with 7 bases lining up with TRBD2. CDR1 and CDR2 from the germline V gene are MNHEY and SVGAGI. V trimming: 4 bases; J trimming: 4 bases; junction bases outside the gene matches: 13. This CDR3 region has 16 residues. Here the CDR3 reads CASSSASRGSRYEQYF. For the CDR3, the DNA is TGTGCCAGCAGTTCGGCCTCTCGCGGGAGTAGGTACGAGCAGTACTTC.

The chain is built from TRBV12-3 or TRBV12-4 and TRBJ2-7; TRBD1 agrees at 7 bases. Losses at the gene ends were 6 bases for V and 0 bases for J; bases not matched to a gene: 5. CDR3 length: 14 amino acids. Written as DNA, the CDR3 is TGTGCCAGCAGCCTGGGACAGATCTCCTACGAGCAGTACTTC. It is translated as CASSLGQISYEQYF.

This sequence joins TRBV20-1 and TRBJ2-3, with TRBD2 matching over 10 bases. Germline values: CDR1 DFQATT, CDR2 SNEGSKA (reference sequence). The CDR3 spans 16 residues. Germline trimming cut 3 bases from V and 4 bases from J; bases unmatched to any gene: 10. CDR3 DNA sequence: TGCAGTGCTAGCTTCCCAAAGCGGGGGGGCGCAGATACGCAGTATTTT. Translation: CSASFPKRGGADTQYF.

V is TRBV6-2 or TRBV6-3 and J is TRBJ2-1, with TRBD2 matching over 7 bases. The germline V gene has CDR1 MNHEY and CDR2 SVGEGT. Trimming removed 11 bases from V and 7 bases from J; junction bases left unmatched: 8. The length of the CDR3 is 12 residues. DNA of the CDR3: TGTGCCGGCCTCGGGGGGTCGAATGAGCAGTTCTTC. The encoded protein is CAGLGGSNEQFF.

There are a few counts of this clonotype. The chain couples TRBV20-1 to TRBJ2-3; TRBD2 aligns across 7 bases. This CDR3 has 14 residues. Looked up from germline, CDR1 is DFQATT and CDR2 is SNEGSKA (reference sequence). The V gene end was trimmed by 0 bases and the J gene end by 6 bases; junction bases not matched to a gene: 6. CDR3 coding DNA: TGCAGTGCTAGAGATCTACGGGGAGGGGATACGCAGTATTTT. Its protein product is CSARDLRGGDTQYF.

V usage is TRBV20-1 and J usage is TRBJ2-2; a possible D gene is TRBD2 (6 bases). Germline loops: CDR1 DFQATT, CDR2 SNEGSKA (reference sequence). CDR3 length: 16 residues. Trimming shortened V by 0 bases and J by 3 bases, and 14 bases separated the two germline ends. The CDR3 reads CSARDRLRGYTGELFF. Written as DNA, the CDR3 is TGCAGTGCTAGAGACCGCCTTCGGGGGTACACCGGGGAGCTGTTTTTT.

This rearrangement joins TRBV12-3 or TRBV12-4 to TRBJ1-2; the match to TRBD1 covers 8 bases. The junction had 8 bases not matched to a gene; V was cut back by 7 bases and J by 4 bases. There are 14 residues in the CDR3. The CDR3 DNA sequence: TGTGCCAGCACCCAAGGACAGGGTCGCTATGGCTACACCTTC. This translates into CASTQGQGRYGYTF.